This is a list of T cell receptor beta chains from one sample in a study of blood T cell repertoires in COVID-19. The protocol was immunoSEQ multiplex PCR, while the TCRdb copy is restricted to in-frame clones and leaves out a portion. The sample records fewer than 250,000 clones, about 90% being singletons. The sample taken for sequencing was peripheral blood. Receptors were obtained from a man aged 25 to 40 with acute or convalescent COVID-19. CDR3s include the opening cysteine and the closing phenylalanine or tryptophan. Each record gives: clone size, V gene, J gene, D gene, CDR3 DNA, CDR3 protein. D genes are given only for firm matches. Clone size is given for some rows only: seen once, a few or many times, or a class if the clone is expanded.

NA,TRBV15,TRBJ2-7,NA,TGTGCCACCAGCGAACTCGGGGACTCCTCCTACGAGCAGTACTTC,CATSELGDSSYEQYF
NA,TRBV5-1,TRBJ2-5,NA,TGCGCCAGCAGCTTCCCTGGCTCCGAGACCCAGTACTTC,CASSFPGSETQYF
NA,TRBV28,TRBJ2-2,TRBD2,TGTGCCAGCAGTTTAGTGGCTAGCGGGGGGGCCGGGGAGCTGTTTTTT,CASSLVASGGAGELFF
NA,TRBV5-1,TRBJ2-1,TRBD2,TGCGCCAGCAGAGAAATAGCGGGAGTCTCCTACAATGAGCAGTTCTTC,CASREIAGVSYNEQFF
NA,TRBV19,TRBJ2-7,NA,TGTGCCGCCGGAGGGAGAGGCGACGAGCAGTACTTC,CAAGGRGDEQYF
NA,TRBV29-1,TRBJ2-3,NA,TGCAGCGTTGACCTCCGCCTGAGTACGCAGTATTTT,CSVDLRLSTQYF
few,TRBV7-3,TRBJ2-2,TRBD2,TGTGCCAGCAGCTTTGCCCGTAAGCGGGGAAACACCGGGGAGCTGTTTTTT,CASSFARKRGNTGELFF
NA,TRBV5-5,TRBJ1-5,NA,TGTGCCAGCAGCTTCCAGGGTTTCAATCAGCCCCAGCATTTT,CASSFQGFNQPQHF
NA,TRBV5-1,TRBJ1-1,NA,TGCGCCAGCAGCTTCAGGGAAACTGAAGCTTTCTTT,CASSFRETEAFF
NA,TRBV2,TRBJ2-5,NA,TGTGCCAGCACAGAGGAGGGGATAAGTAAAGAGACCCAGTACTTC,CASTEEGISKETQYF
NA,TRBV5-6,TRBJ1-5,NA,TGTGCCAGCAGCTTTTTCGGGTCTAGGCTTAGCAATCAGCCCCAGCATTTT,CASSFFGSRLSNQPQHF
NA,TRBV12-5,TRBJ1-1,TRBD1,TGTGCTAGTGGAGAAGACAGGGTCCGAGCTTTCTTT,CASGEDRVRAFF
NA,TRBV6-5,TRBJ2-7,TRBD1,TGTGCCAGCAGTACCGGGACAGGGACCTACGAGCAGTACTTC,CASSTGTGTYEQYF
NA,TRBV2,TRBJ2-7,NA,TGTGCCAGCAGTGAGAACAGGGGGGGGTACGAGCAGTACTTC,CASSENRGGYEQYF
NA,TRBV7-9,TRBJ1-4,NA,TGTGCCAGCAGCTTAGGAACCACTGCAACTAATGAAAAACTGTTTTTT,CASSLGTTATNEKLFF
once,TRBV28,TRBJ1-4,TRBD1,TGTGCCAGCAGCGGGAAGGGACAGGGGCTGGCTAATGAAAAACTGTTTTTT,CASSGKGQGLANEKLFF
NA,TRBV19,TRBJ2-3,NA,TGTGCCAGTATAATGGGGGCGCATTATACGCAGTATTTT,CASIMGAHYTQYF
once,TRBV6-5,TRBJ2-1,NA,TGTGCCAGCAGCCTCACAGGGAGCTCCTACAATGAGCAGTTCTTC,CASSLTGSSYNEQFF
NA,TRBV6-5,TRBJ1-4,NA,TGTGCCAGCAGTCTCCGGGACAATAATGAAAAACTGTTTTTT,CASSLRDNNEKLFF
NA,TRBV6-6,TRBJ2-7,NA,TGTGCCAGCAGTGTCCTCCGGGACTCCTACGAGCAGTACTTC,CASSVLRDSYEQYF
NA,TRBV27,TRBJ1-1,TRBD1,TGTGCCAGCAGCCCGGACAGGGTTGGGCAGGCTTTCTTT,CASSPDRVGQAFF
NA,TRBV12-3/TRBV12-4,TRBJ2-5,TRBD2,TGTGCCAGCAGCTCAGCGGGAAGGCGGTACTTC,CASSSAGRRYF
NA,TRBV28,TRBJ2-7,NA,TGTGCCAGCAAAACTCGTAACGAGCAGTACTTC,CASKTRNEQYF
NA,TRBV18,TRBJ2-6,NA,TGTGCCAGCTCACCACCCCGGACAGAAGAGAGCTCTGGGGCCAACGTCCTGACTTTC,CASSPPRTEESSGANVLTF
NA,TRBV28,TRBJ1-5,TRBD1,TGTGCCAGCAAAAGGACAGGGGGCCCTCAGCCCCAGCATTTT,CASKRTGGPQPQHF
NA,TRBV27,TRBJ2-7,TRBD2,TGTGCCAGCAGTTTAAATGCCGGGACTAGTCTCGAGCAGTACTTC,CASSLNAGTSLEQYF
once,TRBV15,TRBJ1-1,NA,TGTGCCACCAGCAGCCGGGACACTGAAGCTTTCTTT,CATSSRDTEAFF
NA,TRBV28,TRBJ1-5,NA,TGTGCCAGCAGTTCGCCACTCAATCAGCCCCAGCATTTT,CASSSPLNQPQHF
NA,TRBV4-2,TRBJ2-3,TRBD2,TGTGCCAGCAGCCAAGAATACAGCGCGGGGGGGACCACAGATACGCAGTATTTT,CASSQEYSAGGTTDTQYF
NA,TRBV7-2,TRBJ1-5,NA,TGTGCCAGCAGCTTTGGAGGAGCTAATCAGCCCCAGCATTTT,CASSFGGANQPQHF
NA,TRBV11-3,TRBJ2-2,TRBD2,TGTGCCAGCAGCCCCGGGGGGGGTCCGAACACCGGGGAGCTGTTTTTT,CASSPGGGPNTGELFF
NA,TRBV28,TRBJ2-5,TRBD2,TGTGCCAGCAACCCAGGGAACCTAGCGGGGGGGCAGACCCAGTACTTC,CASNPGNLAGGQTQYF
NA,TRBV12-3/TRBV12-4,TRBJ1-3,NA,TGTGCCAGCACGGGGATTGCGGGAAACACCATATATTTT,CASTGIAGNTIYF
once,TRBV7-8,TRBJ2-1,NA,TGTGCCAGCAGCCGGGCGGCAGCCTACAATGAGCAGTTCTTC,CASSRAAAYNEQFF
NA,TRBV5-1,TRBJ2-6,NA,TGCGCCAGCAGCGCTAGCTCTGGGGCCAACGTCCTGACTTTC,CASSASSGANVLTF
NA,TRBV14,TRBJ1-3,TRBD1,TGTGCCAGCAGACGAACAGGGGCTTTAACAAACACCATATATTTT,CASRRTGALTNTIYF
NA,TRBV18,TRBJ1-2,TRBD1,TGTGCCAGCTCAACTTCCGGGACAGGGGCCCCCCTACACTATGGCTACACCTTC,CASSTSGTGAPLHYGYTF
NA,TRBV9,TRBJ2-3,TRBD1,TGTGCCAGCAGGGCCGGGACAGCCCCAACAGATACGCAGTATTTT,CASRAGTAPTDTQYF
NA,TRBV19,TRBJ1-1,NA,TGTGCCAGTAGTATAGATCGTCAACAGTCGAACACTGAAGCTTTCTTT,CASSIDRQQSNTEAFF
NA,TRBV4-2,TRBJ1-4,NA,TGTGCCAGCAGCCAGGGTCGGCAGGGTGCTGAAAAACTGTTTTTT,CASSQGRQGAEKLFF
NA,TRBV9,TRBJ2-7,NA,TGTGCCAGCAGCGTAGGGTCGGGTGGGAACAGGGTGGTCCCCGGGGAGCAGTACTTC,CASSVGSGGNRVVPGEQYF
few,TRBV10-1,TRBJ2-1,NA,TGCGCCACTTCTAGCGCCCGTACAAAAAACGGGGAGCAGTTCTTC,CATSSARTKNGEQFF
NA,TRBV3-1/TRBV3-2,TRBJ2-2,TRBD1,TGTGCCAGCAGGCACGTGTGGACAGGGCATCTCAAAGACACCGGGGAGCTGTTTTTT,CASRHVWTGHLKDTGELFF
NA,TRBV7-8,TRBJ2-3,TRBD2,TGTGCCAGCAGCGTTGGACTAGCGGGAGACTACTATTCACGCGCAGATACGCAGTATTTT,CASSVGLAGDYYSRADTQYF
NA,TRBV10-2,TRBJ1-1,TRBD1,TGCGCCAGCAGGTACGGACAGGGTGGGACTGAAGCTTTCTTT,CASRYGQGGTEAFF
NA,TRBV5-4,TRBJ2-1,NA,TGTGCCAGCAGCTCCGAGGGTTTTCAATACAATGAGCAGTTCTTC,CASSSEGFQYNEQFF
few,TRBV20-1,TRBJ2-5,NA,TGCAGTGTTCGTCGGCAAGAGACCCAGTACTTC,CSVRRQETQYF
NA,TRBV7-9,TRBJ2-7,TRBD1,TGTGCCAGCAGCTCCCGGACAGGGGCCTACGAGCAGTACTTC,CASSSRTGAYEQYF
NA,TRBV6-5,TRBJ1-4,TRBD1,TGTGCCAGCAGTCGCAGTAGGGGGCCCGGGGAAAAACTGTTTTTT,CASSRSRGPGEKLFF
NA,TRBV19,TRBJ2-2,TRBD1,TGTGCCAGTAGTCTGTGGACGTACGACAGGGACGCGAACACCGGGGAGCTGTTTTTT,CASSLWTYDRDANTGELFF
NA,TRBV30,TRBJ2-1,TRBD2,TGTGCCTGGGGACTAGCGGTACACAATGAGCAGTTCTTC,CAWGLAVHNEQFF
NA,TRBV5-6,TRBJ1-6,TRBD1,TGTGCCAGCAGCTGGGGACAGGGTAATTCACCCCTCCACTTT,CASSWGQGNSPLHF
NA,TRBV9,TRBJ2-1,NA,TGTGCCAGCAGCCCGCGGGACTTCTCCTACAATGAGCAGTTCTTC,CASSPRDFSYNEQFF
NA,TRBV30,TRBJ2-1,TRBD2,TGTGCCTGGAGTTTTATTACTAGCGGGAGTAGGAATGAGCAGTTCTTC,CAWSFITSGSRNEQFF
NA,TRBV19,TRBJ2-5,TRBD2,TGTGCCAGTAGGCTAGCGGGAGGCCAAGAGACCCAGTACTTC,CASRLAGGQETQYF
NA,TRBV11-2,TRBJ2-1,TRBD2,TGTGCCAGCAGCTTCCGACTAGCGGGAAGCTCCTACAATGAGCAGTTCTTC,CASSFRLAGSSYNEQFF
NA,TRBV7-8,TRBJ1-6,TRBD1,TGTGCCAGCAGCTTAGCGGGAAGGGACAGGGGGTTTGGTTCACCCCTCCACTTT,CASSLAGRDRGFGSPLHF
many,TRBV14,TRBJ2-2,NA,TGTGCCAGCAGCCCCCAGGGGCGAGGTACCGGGGAGCTGTTTTTT,CASSPQGRGTGELFF
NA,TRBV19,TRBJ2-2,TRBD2,TGTGCCAGTAGTCCACTAGCGGGGGGGCCATTCACCGGGGAGCTGTTTTTT,CASSPLAGGPFTGELFF
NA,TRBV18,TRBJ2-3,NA,TGTGCCAGCTCACCACTGGGGACTAGCACAGATACGCAGTATTTT,CASSPLGTSTDTQYF